This TCR beta chain emerged from a study of CD8 T cells in Susac syndrome. Random hexamers were used to reverse transcribe an amount of about 0.45 to 1 ug RNA. TCRdb re-called the immunoSEQ multiplex PCR reads with MiXCR, one entry per CDR3 protein. The table has approximately 74,000 distinct CDR3 sequences, around 94% seen once. Germline V gene data show CDR1 as SGHVS and CDR2 as FQNEAQ. V lost 6 bases to trimming and J lost 2 bases, with 11 bases between them. The CDR3 has 14 amino acids. Sequencing was done on a sample of CD8+ T cells from PBMCs. The chain couples TRBV7-8 to TRBJ2-1; no reliable D call. This TCR derives from a human donor with Susac syndrome. The CDR3 nucleotides read TGTGCCAGCAGAGTGTCGAGCGCCTACAATGAGCAGTTCTTC. Encoded protein: CASRVSSAYNEQFF.